One sample yielded the 8 T cell receptor beta chains listed below, sequenced in a study of blood T cell repertoires in COVID-19. Sequenced by immunoSEQ multiplex PCR; TCRdb stores in-frame clones only, minus some. The table lists 55,000 to 80,000 clones, approximately 79% of them singletons, with about 16% in the top ten. The sequenced sample was peripheral blood. These receptors all stem from an elderly man with active COVID-19.

The J gene is TRBJ1-1, the V gene TRBV12-3 or TRBV12-4, with D unclear. The germline V and J ends were trimmed by 3 bases and 8 bases, with 10 bases remaining between them. There are 12 residues in the CDR3. The CDR3 nucleotides read TGTGCCAGCAGTTTTGGTCAGGTGGAAGCTTTCTTT. This translates into CASSFGQVEAFF.

The CDR3 DNA is TGTGCCAGCAGCTCCTGGACAGGGGTGAGCTACGAGCAGTACTTC. Protein product: CASSSWTGVSYEQYF. This sequence joins TRBV28 and TRBJ2-7; TRBD1 agrees at 9 bases. CDR3 length equals 15 residues. Germline CDR1 MDHEN, CDR2 SYDVKM. The trim removed 6 bases at V and 3 bases at J, leaving 9 bases unmatched. Full variable domain (missing parts from reference TRBV28 and TRBJ2-7): DVKVTQSSRYLVKRTGEKVFLECVQDMDHENMFWYRQDPGLGLRLIYFSYDVKMKEKGDIPEGYSVSREKKERFSLILESASTNQTSMYLCASSSWTGVSYEQYFGPGTRLTVT.

The V call is TRBV4-3, the J call TRBJ2-2; possible D gene TRBD1, 5 bases. Germline V gene data show CDR1 as LGHNA and CDR2 as YSLEER. Trimming took off 0 bases at V and 1 base at J, with 9 bases between the two ends. The length of the CDR3 is 16 residues. The CDR3 DNA reads TGCGCCAGCAGCCAAGATAGTACAGGGAACACCGGGGAGCTGTTTTTT. Its translation is CASSQDSTGNTGELFF.

The chain combines TRBV30 with TRBJ2-5, with 7 bases that match TRBD1. V gave up 1 base and J gave up 2 bases; unmatched junction bases: 4. From germline, CDR1 is GTSNPN and CDR2 SVGIG (reference sequence). This CDR3 is 14 amino acids long. The CDR3 DNA follows: TGTGCCTGGAGTGCCGGGACAGTACAAGAGACCCAGTACTTC. Translated, it gives CAWSAGTVQETQYF.

The V gene is TRBV5-1, the J gene TRBJ1-1; D ambiguous. This CDR3 has 14 residues. V was pared by 2 bases and J by 0 bases, with 8 bases between. Germline-derived CDR1 and CDR2 are SGHRS and YFSETQ. The CDR3 is CASSFGQLNTEAFF. CDR3 in DNA: TGCGCCAGCAGCTTTGGGCAGCTGAACACTGAAGCTTTCTTT.

The chain links TRBV4-1 to TRBJ1-1; D is uncertain. There are 16 residues in the CDR3. Germline CDR1 reads MGHRA; CDR2 reads YSYEKL. Trimming cost V 0 bases and J 2 bases, with 13 bases left between them. The CDR3 nucleotides are TGCGCCAGCAGCCAAGATGCGGTTACGTTTAACACTGAAGCTTTCTTT. This gives the protein CASSQDAVTFNTEAFF.

J is TRBJ2-2 and V is TRBV6-2 or TRBV6-3; the match to TRBD2 covers 10 bases. The CDR3 runs to 17 residues. The trim removed 2 bases at V and 4 bases at J, leaving 7 bases unmatched. Germline loops: CDR1 MNHEY, CDR2 SVGEGT. The CDR3 protein is CASSYQPSGGITGELFF. The DNA for the CDR3 is TGTGCCAGCAGTTACCAACCTAGCGGGGGAATCACCGGGGAGCTGTTTTTT.

The rearrangement links TRBV21-1 to TRBJ2-7; the table's D call, TRBD2, was not checked against the DNA. TRBV21-1 is a documented pseudogene. The length of the CDR3 is 18 residues. CDR3 in DNA: TGTGCCAGCAGCAACAAACTAGCGGGATGGTACGTACTGTACGAGCAGTACTTC. It translates to CASSNKLAGWYVLYEQYF.